Presented here are 30 T cell receptor beta chains from one specimen sequenced in a study of cytomegalovirus exposure and HLA in healthy donors. This PCR relied on a set of 60 Vbeta primers and 13 Jbeta primers. Here immunoSEQ multiplex PCR was the method, and the copy in TCRdb shows in-frame clones only, minus some. The sample includes about 200,000 clones, around 84% seen only once; the top ten take 1.7%. The sequencing input was PBMCs. All receptors derive from a woman between 18 and 29 years old in good health and CMV-seronegative.

DNA of the CDR3: TGTGCCAGCAGTCCGGAACAGGGTCCAAACGAGCAGTACTTC. As protein: CASSPEQGPNEQYF. V usage is TRBV6-5 and J usage is TRBJ2-7; D possibly corresponds to TRBD1 (6 bases). The germline CDR1 and CDR2 sequences are MNHEY and SVGAGI. The CDR3 spans 14 residues. Between the trimmed V and J ends, which lost 5 bases and 5 bases, there was a span of 16 bases.

The chain combines TRBV13 with TRBJ2-3; D is unresolved. CDR1 is PRHDT and CDR2 is FYEKMQ in the germline V gene (reference sequence). The CDR3 covers 13 residues. V lost 2 bases and J lost 5, with 8 bases in between. In nucleotides, the CDR3 is TGTGCCAGCAGCTTAACATTTGGAGATACGCAGTATTTT. Protein sequence: CASSLTFGDTQYF.

This clone was picked up a small number of times. The chain uses TRBV2 and TRBJ1-4; D might be TRBD1 (5 bases). V was clipped by 2 bases and J by 0 bases, with 7 bases between them. This CDR3 has 15 amino acids. Looked up from germline, CDR1 is SNHLY and CDR2 is FYNNEI. Here the CDR3 reads CASSESGATNEKLFF. The CDR3 region has the DNA TGTGCCAGCAGTGAATCGGGGGCAACTAATGAAAAACTGTTTTTT.

The chain recombines TRBV11-2 with TRBJ1-1; 8 bases are a match to TRBD1. The trim removed 5 bases at V and 7 bases at J, leaving 12 bases unmatched. This CDR3 has 15 residues. CDR1 is SGHAT and CDR2 is FQNNGV in the germline V gene. The CDR3 spells CASSHQVGQAIEAFF. CDR3 nucleotide sequence: TGTGCCAGCAGCCACCAAGTGGGACAGGCAATTGAAGCTTTCTTT.

This sequence joins TRBV4-1 and TRBJ1-1; maybe TRBD1 (5 bases). With 1 base removed from V and 0 bases from J, the gap between germline ends came to 18 bases. The V gene's germline CDR1 is MGHRA and CDR2 YSYEKL. The CDR3 runs 18 residues. CDR3 amino acids: CASSQAGDPERMNTEAFF. The DNA of the CDR3 is TGCGCCAGCAGCCAAGCGGGGGATCCCGAACGAATGAACACTGAAGCTTTCTTT.

CDR3 in amino acids: CASSWTGPNTEAFF. Here the CDR3 DNA reads TGTGCCAGCAGCTGGACAGGACCGAACACTGAAGCTTTCTTT. The rearrangement uses TRBV21-1 and TRBJ1-1; the DNA was not used to check the table's D call, TRBD1. TRBV21-1 is noted as a pseudogene. The CDR3 contains 14 residues.

The rearrangement links TRBV5-8 to TRBJ1-5, with a tentative D call TRBD1 (5 bases). The CDR3 is made up of 15 amino acids. Germline V lookup: CDR1 SGHTS, CDR2 YDEGEE. Trimming left V 0 bases short and J 6 bases short, with 13 bases between. The chain's CDR3 is CASSLVGARGQPQHF. The DNA of the CDR3 is TGTGCCAGCAGCTTGGTAGGGGCAAGAGGTCAGCCCCAGCATTTT.

This clone appeared a single time. The identical CDR3 is also encoded by other nucleotide sequences in the sample. CDR3 nucleotide sequence: TGTGCCAGCAGACAGGACAGTCTTGGGCAAGAGACCCAGTACTTC. Translating it yields CASRQDSLGQETQYF. The rearrangement uses TRBV5-4 and TRBJ2-5; tentative D call: TRBD1 (6 bases). V was cut by 5 bases and J by 2 bases, with 16 bases left in between. CDR3 length equals 15 residues. The V gene's germline CDR1 is SGHNT and CDR2 YYREEE (reference sequence).

CDR3 DNA: TGTGCCAGCAGCGGAACGGGACAACCCTACGAGCAGTACGTC. Its translation is CASSGTGQPYEQYV. This chain uses TRBV11-3 with TRBJ2-7; D perhaps matches TRBD1 (6 bases). The germline gives CDR1 SGHNT, CDR2 YENEEA. V shed 5 bases and J shed 2 bases, with 13 bases lying between them. The CDR3 runs to 14 residues.

This clone has just a few counts. This chain connects TRBV6-6 to TRBJ1-1, with D perhaps matching TRBD1 (5 bases). The CDR3 consists of 15 residues. With 6 bases removed from V and 5 bases from J, the gap between germline ends came to 19 bases. Germline assignment: CDR1 MNHNY and CDR2 SVGAGI (reference sequence). The CDR3 sequence: CASSLSSGVGTEAFF. DNA of the CDR3: TGTGCCAGCAGCCTTTCCTCGGGGGTGGGGACTGAAGCTTTCTTT.

J is TRBJ1-5 and V is TRBV28, with 8 positions matching TRBD1. This CDR3 region has 15 residues. V was clipped by 4 bases and J by 2 bases; unmatched bases: 4. CDR1 and CDR2 from the germline V gene are MDHEN and SYDVKM. CDR3 protein: CASSSHRGGNQPQHF. DNA for the CDR3: TGTGCCAGCAGTTCCCACAGGGGGGGCAATCAGCCCCAGCATTTT.

This clone appeared a few times. This sequence joins TRBV7-2 and TRBJ2-1, with D unresolved. The CDR3 runs 11 residues. Trimming shortened V by 5 bases and J by 10 bases, and 9 bases separated the two germline ends. CDR1 SGHTA and CDR2 FQGNSA come from the germline V gene. Here the CDR3 reads CASSGGREQFF. The CDR3 nucleotides are TGTGCCAGCAGCGGCGGTCGCGAGCAGTTCTTC.

The J gene is TRBJ1-2, the V gene TRBV2; D ambiguous. V was clipped by 0 bases and J by 5 bases, with 4 bases between them. This CDR3 is 12 amino acids long. In germline, CDR1 is SNHLY, CDR2 FYNNEI. DNA of the CDR3: TGTGCCAGCAGTGAAGCCAGATATGGCTACACCTTC. It codes for CASSEARYGYTF.

The rearrangement joins TRBV29-1 to TRBJ2-3, with TRBD1 as a possible D gene (6 bases). The V gene's germline CDR1 is SQVTM and CDR2 ANQGSEA. The CDR3 has 15 residues. The V end lost 1 base, the J end lost 2 bases, and 13 bases lay between the germline ends. The CDR3 nucleotides read TGCAGCGTTGAAGCCTATACAGGGCCCACAGATACGCAGTATTTT. This encodes CSVEAYTGPTDTQYF.

V is TRBV19 and J is TRBJ2-7; D is unclear. CDR1 LNHDA and CDR2 SQIVND come from the germline V gene (reference sequence). The CDR3 covers 14 residues. Trimming left V 2 bases short and J 2 bases short, with 10 bases between. The CDR3 loop reads CASSITSGAYEQYV. For the CDR3, the DNA is TGTGCCAGTAGTATAACATCCGGAGCCTACGAGCAGTACGTC.

The chain uses TRBV6-6 and TRBJ1-1, with 9 bases lining up with TRBD1. CDR1 is MNHNY and CDR2 is SVGAGI in the germline V gene (reference sequence). The J segment lost 0 bases and the V segment lost 6 bases, leaving 8 bases of the junction unmatched. The CDR3 covers 16 residues. The CDR3 sequence is CASRWDRVSVNTEAFF. The CDR3 DNA follows: TGTGCCAGCAGATGGGACAGGGTGTCGGTGAACACTGAAGCTTTCTTT.

This chain uses TRBV5-1 with TRBJ1-3, with D unresolved. Germline V CDR1 and CDR2: SGHRS, YFSETQ. CDR3 size: 16 residues. Trimming shortened V by 0 bases and J by 4 bases, and 14 bases separated the two germline ends. The CDR3 DNA reads TGCGCCAGCAGCTTGGGTGCACGGAGCCCGGGAAACACCATATATTTT. Its translation is CASSLGARSPGNTIYF.

The chain has TRBV5-4 and TRBJ2-1; D is perhaps TRBD1 (5 bases). Trimming cost V 5 bases and J 3 bases, with 15 bases left between them. CDR1 and CDR2 (germline): SGHNT, YYREEE (reference sequence). The CDR3 sequence is 15 residues long. In nucleotides, the CDR3 is TGTGCCAGCAGGTCAACCCAGGGATTCTACAATGAGCAGTTCTTC. This gives the protein CASRSTQGFYNEQFF.

This clone has a handful of counts. V is TRBV5-1 and J is TRBJ2-5; 11 bases line up with TRBD2. The J call is uncertain, as TRBJ2-7 better fits the DNA end. The CDR3 spans 19 residues. Germline-derived CDR1 and CDR2 are SGHRS and YFSETQ. In DNA, the CDR3 is TGCGCCAGCAGCTTGATGTTAGCGGGAGGGCCGTCCCCCCCCTACGAGCAGTACTTC. This gives the protein CASSLMLAGGPSPPYEQYF.

V usage is TRBV11-3 and J usage is TRBJ2-3, with TRBD2 matching 7 bases. The CDR3 contains 18 residues. Trimming took 4 bases from V and 0 from J; bases not matched to a gene: 13. Per germline, CDR1 SGHNT and CDR2 YENEEA. CDR3 sequence: CASSSSAGMNPSTDTQYF. Written as DNA, the CDR3 is TGTGCCAGCAGCTCATCAGCGGGGATGAACCCTAGCACAGATACGCAGTATTTT.

The J gene is TRBJ2-3, the V gene TRBV7-2, with 9 bases lining up with TRBD2. Germline values: CDR1 SGHTA, CDR2 FQGNSA. V shed 6 bases, J shed 6 bases, and the junction held 10 bases outside the gene matches. CDR3 length equals 15 residues. CDR3 sequence reads: CASRTASGAGDTQYF. DNA of the CDR3: TGTGCCAGCAGGACGGCTAGCGGGGCGGGGGATACGCAGTATTTT.

This chain uses TRBV27 with TRBJ1-4, with no clear D. Trimming stripped 6 bases from V and 7 bases from J, with 15 bases between. Germline lookup yields CDR1 MNHEY and CDR2 SMNVEV (reference sequence). The CDR3 spans 14 residues. The CDR3: CASSPVVTGEKLFF. CDR3 in DNA: TGTGCCAGCAGCCCCGTGGTAACTGGTGAAAAACTGTTTTTT.

The genes are TRBV18 and TRBJ2-2; D remains ambiguous. From germline, CDR1 is KGHSH and CDR2 LQKENI. Trimming stripped 4 bases from V and 1 base from J, with 7 bases between. The CDR3 totals 14 residues. CDR3 amino acids: CASSRQENTGELFF. CDR3 coding DNA: TGTGCCAGCTCACGGCAGGAGAACACCGGGGAGCTGTTTTTT.

The chain combines TRBV6-1 with TRBJ1-1; a possible D gene is TRBD1 (5 bases). Germline CDR1 and CDR2: MNHNS and SASEGT. Trimming cost V 5 bases and J 1 base, with 14 bases left between them. The CDR3 has 15 amino acids. CDR3 loop: CASSFFQGTNTEAFF. As DNA, the CDR3 is TGTGCCAGCAGTTTTTTTCAGGGCACGAACACTGAAGCTTTCTTT.

This clone has a handful of counts. The chain couples TRBV4-3 to TRBJ2-2, with 10 bases identical to TRBD2. Per the germline V gene, CDR1 is LGHNA and CDR2 is YSLEER. The CDR3 consists of 16 residues. V shed 4 bases and J 3 bases; nucleotides not matched to a gene: 5. The CDR3 region is CASSRGLAEYTGELFF. The CDR3 DNA reads as TGCGCCAGCAGCCGAGGACTAGCGGAGTACACCGGGGAGCTGTTTTTT.

The chain has TRBV11-2 and TRBJ2-1; TRBD2 matches at 9 bases. J lost 3 bases, V lost 1 base, and 7 bases had no gene match. The CDR3 is 17 amino acids. The germline V gene has CDR1 SGHAT and CDR2 FQNNGV. This chain's CDR3 is CASSLARREGIYNEQFF. The CDR3 DNA reads TGTGCCAGCAGCTTAGCCAGGCGGGAGGGCATCTACAATGAGCAGTTCTTC.

The chain links TRBV2 to TRBJ2-1, with D perhaps matching TRBD1 (5 bases). CDR1 SNHLY and CDR2 FYNNEI come from the germline V gene. This CDR3 spans 19 amino acids. Trimming left V 2 bases short and J 1 base short, with 21 bases between. CDR3 in amino acids: CASSEMDGALSYSYNEQFF. The CDR3 nucleotides are TGTGCCAGCAGTGAAATGGATGGGGCACTTTCTTATTCCTACAATGAGCAGTTCTTC.

V is TRBV9 and J is TRBJ2-7; D remains ambiguous. The CDR3 contains 14 residues. Germline V lookup: CDR1 SGDLS, CDR2 YYNGEE. V lost 0 bases and J 0 bases, leaving 7 bases between the germline ends. The CDR3 coding sequence is TGTGCCAGCAGCGTAGGGCAGTCCTCCTACGAGCAGTACTTC. This translates into CASSVGQSSYEQYF.

This clone has only one observation. The chain employs TRBV9 and TRBJ1-2; 9 nucleotides match TRBD1. The CDR3 has 15 residues. After removal of 3 bases from V and 6 bases from J, the junction contained 9 bases not matched to a gene. CDR1 is SGDLS, CDR2 YYNGEE, per germline. The CDR3, as DNA: TGTGCCAGCAGCGGCACAGGACAGGGGCGCCATGGCTACACCTTC. The encoded protein is CASSGTGQGRHGYTF.

The chain combines TRBV15 with TRBJ1-5; D not resolved. CDR3 length: 14 residues. Germline-derived CDR1 and CDR2 are LNHNV and YYDKDF (reference sequence). Trimming pared 3 bases from V and 2 bases from J, leaving 8 bases between. The CDR3 reads CATSSVGGNQPQHF. The CDR3 DNA sequence: TGTGCCACCAGCAGTGTCGGGGGCAATCAGCCCCAGCATTTT. The full variable domain, with the rest looked up from reference TRBV15 and TRBJ1-5, is DAMVIQNPRYQVTQFGKPVTLSCSQTLNHNVMYWYQQKSSQAPKLLFHYYDKDFNNEADTPDNFQSRRPNTSFCFLDIRSPGLGDTAMYLCATSSVGGNQPQHFGDGTRLSIL.